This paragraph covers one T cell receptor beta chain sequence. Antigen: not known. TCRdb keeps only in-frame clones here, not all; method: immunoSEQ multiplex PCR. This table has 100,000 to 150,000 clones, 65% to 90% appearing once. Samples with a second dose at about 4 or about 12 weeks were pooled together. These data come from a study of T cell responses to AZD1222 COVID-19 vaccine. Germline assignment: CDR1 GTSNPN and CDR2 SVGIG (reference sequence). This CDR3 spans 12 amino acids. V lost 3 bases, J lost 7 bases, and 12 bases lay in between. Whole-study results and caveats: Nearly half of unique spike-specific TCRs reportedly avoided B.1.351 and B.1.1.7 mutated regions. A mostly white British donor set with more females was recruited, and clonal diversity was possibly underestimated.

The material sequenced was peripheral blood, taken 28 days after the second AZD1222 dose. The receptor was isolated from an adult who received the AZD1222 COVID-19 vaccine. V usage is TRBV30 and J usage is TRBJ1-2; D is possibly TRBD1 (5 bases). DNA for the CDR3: TGTGCCTGGAGCCCAGGGTTTGGTGGCTACACCTTC. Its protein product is CAWSPGFGGYTF.